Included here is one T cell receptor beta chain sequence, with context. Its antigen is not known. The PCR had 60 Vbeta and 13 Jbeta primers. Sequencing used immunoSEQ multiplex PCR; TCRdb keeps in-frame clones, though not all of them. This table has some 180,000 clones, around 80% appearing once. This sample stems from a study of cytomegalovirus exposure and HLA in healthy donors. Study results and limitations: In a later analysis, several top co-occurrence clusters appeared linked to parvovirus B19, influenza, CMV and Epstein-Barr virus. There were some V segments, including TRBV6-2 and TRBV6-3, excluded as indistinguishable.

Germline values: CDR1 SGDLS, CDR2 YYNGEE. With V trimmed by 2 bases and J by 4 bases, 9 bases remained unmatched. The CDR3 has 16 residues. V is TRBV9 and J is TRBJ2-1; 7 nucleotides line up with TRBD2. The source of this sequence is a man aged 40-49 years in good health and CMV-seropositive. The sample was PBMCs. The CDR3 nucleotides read TGTGCCAGCAGCGTGGGATTGGGACTACCATACAATGAGCAGTTCTTC. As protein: CASSVGLGLPYNEQFF. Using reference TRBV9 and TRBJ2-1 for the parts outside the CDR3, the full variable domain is DSGVTQTPKHLITATGQRVTLRCSPRSGDLSVYWYQQSLDQGLQFLIQYYNGEERAKGNILERFSAQQFPDLHSELNLSSLELGDSALYFCASSVGLGLPYNEQFFGPGTRLTVL.